This TCR beta chain was captured by sequencing in a study of blood T cell repertoires in COVID-19 (TCRdb year 2020). Broadly, across the study: Samples from collaborators originated in the United States, Italy and Spain and spanned both the acute and convalescent phases of COVID-19. The material from the prospective study consisted of cDNA or gDNA derived from T cells, B-cell-depleted T cells, or PBMCs. The dataset comprised deeply sampled blood TCRbeta repertoires from subjects exposed to, actively infected with, or recovered from COVID-19. The repertoires were released in a freely available public database meant as a resource for research on the immune response to SARS-CoV-2. Samples were obtained from the ongoing ImmuneRACE study (first 160 participants) and from 1,254 subjects provided by 6 global collaborators. Nearly every sample came with metadata listing a de-identified subject ID, COVID-19 status, age in years and sex. HLA class I and class II types, where available, came from metadata supplied by the sample provider rather than from assay-based typing. The paper's findings and limits, for the study overall: How much clinical and demographic metadata was included differed by source and by participant, and the metadata was provided uncurated.

Each collaborating institution followed its own protocols to collect whole blood in K2EDTA tubes. For TCRbeta analysis, collaborator samples were shipped as frozen whole blood, as isolated PBMCs, or as DNA extracted from either sample type. TCRbeta CDR3 regions were amplified from genomic DNA by means of the immunoSEQ Assay, a bias-controlled multiplex PCR. In the original analysis: The number of nucleated cells in each sample was estimated by amplification of reference gene primers within the assay. To quantify the absolute abundance of each unique TCRbeta CDR3 rearrangement, sequence reads were collapsed and filtered. Productive Simpson clonality was computed per sample as the square root of Simpson's diversity index over productive rearrangements. The clones in this table, taken by TCRdb from immuneACCESS, are in-frame only. Not every clone is retained; where verified, under half of the shortfall comes from an unresolved V gene, and the cause of the rest is unknown. The V and J calls and clone size come from that table; D and trimming were worked out from the DNA. Recorded for this sample are under 200,000 clones; 88% of them occurred a single time. The ten biggest clones cover roughly 5.5% of the sample.

Relative to germline, V is missing 5 bases and J is missing 2 bases, with 5 bases of the junction outside any gene match. CDR1 is given as SQVTM and CDR2 as ANQGSEA, both from the germline V gene. The CDR3 has 13 amino acids, counting the end cysteine and phenylalanine. Only the CDR3 part of the read is kept: 39 bases, read in frame from the first base. Notes on this clone: No cognate antigen has been identified for it. No quality values exist for individual bases; no much larger clone is one base distant.

The V and J genes are TRBV29-1 and TRBJ1-1; TRBD1 matches 7 bases in the middle. The receptor was isolated from a middle-aged man with active or convalescent COVID-19. The specimen sequenced was peripheral blood. The CDR3 is CSVRGGGNTEAFF. In nucleotides, the sequence is TGCAGCGTTAGAGGGGGCGGAAACACTGAAGCTTTCTTT.